The rows below give T cell receptor beta chains drawn from one sample of a study of OX40 agonist ivuxolimab in advanced cancers. Data came from immunoSEQ multiplex PCR; TCRdb stores just in-frame clones and leaves some out. The sample shows 55,000 to 65,000 clones, over 70% of them seen only once. The specimen comprised CD4+ or CD8+ T cells sorted from blood, sampled in a trial of the OX40 agonist ivuxolimab. The receptors come from an adult with an advanced solid tumor such as melanoma, head and neck, liver or kidney cancer. CDR3s include the opening cysteine and the closing phenylalanine or tryptophan. D genes are given only for firm matches. For some rows the clone size is stated as once, few or many, or as a class when expanded; others skip it.

clone_size: -; v_call: TRBV2; j_call: TRBJ2-1; d_call: TRBD1; cdr3_nt: TGTGCCAGCAACCGGGACAGGGGTAATGAGCAGTTCTTC; cdr3_aa: CASNRDRGNEQFF
clone_size: -; v_call: TRBV2; j_call: TRBJ1-1; d_call: -; cdr3_nt: TGTGCCAGCAGTGAAATAGCGGGGGGGAACACTGAAGCTTTCTTT; cdr3_aa: CASSEIAGGNTEAFF
clone_size: few; v_call: TRBV7-9; j_call: TRBJ1-2; d_call: -; cdr3_nt: TGTGCCAGCAGCTTTTTCGGGATGGATGGCTACACCTTC; cdr3_aa: CASSFFGMDGYTF
clone_size: -; v_call: TRBV9; j_call: TRBJ2-7; d_call: -; cdr3_nt: TGTGCCAGCAGCGTAGCTCCCGGGACCGACGAGCAGTACTTC; cdr3_aa: CASSVAPGTDEQYF
clone_size: -; v_call: TRBV5-4; j_call: TRBJ2-7; d_call: TRBD1; cdr3_nt: TGTGCCAGCAGCCGGTGGGACAGGGTCCACGAGCAGTACTTC; cdr3_aa: CASSRWDRVHEQYF
clone_size: -; v_call: TRBV5-1; j_call: TRBJ2-3; d_call: -; cdr3_nt: TGCGCCAGCAGCGGACAGTACACAGATACGCAGTATTTT; cdr3_aa: CASSGQYTDTQYF
clone_size: -; v_call: TRBV6-1; j_call: TRBJ2-1; d_call: TRBD2; cdr3_nt: TGTGCCAGCAGACACTCTAGCGGGGATAATGAGCAGTTCTTC; cdr3_aa: CASRHSSGDNEQFF
clone_size: few; v_call: TRBV28; j_call: TRBJ1-4; d_call: TRBD1; cdr3_nt: TGTGCCAGCGGGACAGGGAGTGAAAAACTGTTTTTT; cdr3_aa: CASGTGSEKLFF
clone_size: -; v_call: TRBV6-5; j_call: TRBJ2-2; d_call: TRBD1; cdr3_nt: TGTGCCAGCTTAGACAGGGCAGGGACCGGGGAGCTGTTTTTT; cdr3_aa: CASLDRAGTGELFF
clone_size: -; v_call: TRBV9; j_call: TRBJ2-1; d_call: TRBD2; cdr3_nt: TGTGCCAGCAGCGTAAGGGACGGGTGGACTAGCGGGAGCTCCTACAATGAGCAGTTCTTC; cdr3_aa: CASSVRDGWTSGSSYNEQFF
clone_size: once; v_call: TRBV6-1; j_call: TRBJ1-5; d_call: -; cdr3_nt: TGTGCCAGCAGTGTCGCCAGGGGAAGCAATCAGCCCCAGCATTTT; cdr3_aa: CASSVARGSNQPQHF
clone_size: -; v_call: TRBV9; j_call: TRBJ1-1; d_call: -; cdr3_nt: TGTGCCAGCAGCCCGGGACATAATGAAGCTTTCTTT; cdr3_aa: CASSPGHNEAFF
clone_size: many; v_call: TRBV2; j_call: TRBJ2-5; d_call: -; cdr3_nt: TGTGCCAGCAGTGAAGGAACGTACGATCAAGAGACCCAGTACTTC; cdr3_aa: CASSEGTYDQETQYF
clone_size: -; v_call: TRBV28; j_call: TRBJ2-7; d_call: -; cdr3_nt: TGTGCCAGCAGGGGGCAGACTCCCTACGAGCAGTACTTC; cdr3_aa: CASRGQTPYEQYF
clone_size: -; v_call: TRBV5-3; j_call: TRBJ2-1; d_call: -; cdr3_nt: TGTGCCAGAAGCCAAAGACCGCCCTCCTACAATGAGCAGTTCTTC; cdr3_aa: CARSQRPPSYNEQFF
clone_size: -; v_call: TRBV2; j_call: TRBJ2-7; d_call: -; cdr3_nt: TGTGCCAGCAGCCACGACCCAATCGAGCAGTACTTC; cdr3_aa: CASSHDPIEQYF
clone_size: -; v_call: TRBV28; j_call: TRBJ1-2; d_call: TRBD1; cdr3_nt: TGTGCCAGCAGTGAGGACAGGGGGGGCGGCTACACCTTC; cdr3_aa: CASSEDRGGGYTF
clone_size: few; v_call: TRBV28; j_call: TRBJ2-6; d_call: -; cdr3_nt: TGTGCCAGCAGTCCCGACAGCTCTGGGGCCAACGTCCTGACTTTC; cdr3_aa: CASSPDSSGANVLTF
clone_size: -; v_call: TRBV6-5; j_call: TRBJ2-7; d_call: -; cdr3_nt: TGTGCCAGCAGTTACTCGAGTCGACCGCCGCTGCTGTACTTC; cdr3_aa: CASSYSSRPPLLYF
clone_size: -; v_call: TRBV2; j_call: TRBJ2-3; d_call: -; cdr3_nt: TGTGCCAGCGCCCTTGTAGGGGGAAACACAGATACGCAGTATTTT; cdr3_aa: CASALVGGNTDTQYF
clone_size: -; v_call: TRBV28; j_call: TRBJ2-6; d_call: -; cdr3_nt: TGTGCCAGCAGCCCCGGACTCTCTGGGGCCAACGTCCTGACTTTC; cdr3_aa: CASSPGLSGANVLTF
clone_size: -; v_call: TRBV4-2; j_call: TRBJ2-2; d_call: -; cdr3_nt: TGTGCCAGCAGCCAGGCTCACGGGGTAGGGACCGGGGAGCTGTTTTTT; cdr3_aa: CASSQAHGVGTGELFF
clone_size: -; v_call: TRBV30; j_call: TRBJ2-1; d_call: TRBD2; cdr3_nt: TGTGCCTGGAGTGCCGGGACTAGTGTAAGAAATGAGCAGTTCTTC; cdr3_aa: CAWSAGTSVRNEQFF
clone_size: once; v_call: TRBV5-1; j_call: TRBJ2-7; d_call: TRBD2; cdr3_nt: TGCGCCAGCAGCCAGAGCGGGGGGGCCGAATCCTACGAGCAGTACTTC; cdr3_aa: CASSQSGGAESYEQYF